The 4 T cell receptor beta chains below come from one sample, sequenced in a study of T cells in Graves' hyperthyroidism and ophthalmopathy. RNA transcripts provided the source from which TCR beta CDR3 regions were amplified. The primer set for the first-round RT-PCR of the TCR CDR3 was HTBI. TCRdb independently ran MiXCR on the multiplex PCR reads; one entry per CDR3 protein. The data show 600,000 or so distinct CDR3 sequences, around 14% seen once. Input material: blood. All receptors come from a woman younger than 35 with Graves' ophthalmopathy.

This clonotype was observed at least ten times. This chain connects TRBV28 to TRBJ2-1; a weak D match, TRBD2 (5 bases). Germline V lookup: CDR1 MDHEN, CDR2 SYDVKM. V was clipped by 8 bases and J by 2 bases, with 16 bases between them. The CDR3 length is 15 residues. The CDR3 coding sequence is TGTGCCAGCGTGATGGGAGCCCGAACCTACAATGAGCAGTTCTTC. Translation: CASVMGARTYNEQFF.

This clonotype has at least ten counts. The chain combines TRBV30 with TRBJ1-1; no definite D call. This CDR3 contains 13 residues. The V and J ends lost 3 bases and 2 bases respectively, with 10 bases between them. The germline CDR1 and CDR2 sequences are GTSNPN and SVGIG (reference sequence). The CDR3: CAWSLLSNTEAFF. The CDR3 nucleotides read TGTGCCTGGAGCCTTTTGTCCAACACTGAAGCTTTCTTT.

The table lists this clonotype with many counts. The chain's CDR3 is CASSYDLRAYEQYF. The CDR3 nucleotides are TGTGCCAGCAGTTACGACTTAAGAGCCTACGAGCAGTACTTC. The chain recombines TRBV6-5 with TRBJ2-7; unclear D gene. Germline loops: CDR1 MNHEY, CDR2 SVGAGI. V lost 2 bases, J lost 2 bases, and 10 bases lay in between. CDR3 size: 14 residues.

This clonotype was seen only a few times. The chain's CDR3 is CASRDRVSEAFF. As DNA, the CDR3 is TGTGCCAGCAGGGACAGGGTCTCTGAAGCTTTCTTT. This chain connects TRBV6-1 to TRBJ1-1; TRBD1 agrees at 8 bases. J gave up 6 bases and V 6 bases, and 3 bases lay outside the gene matches. The germline gives CDR1 MNHNS, CDR2 SASEGT. This CDR3 region has 12 residues.